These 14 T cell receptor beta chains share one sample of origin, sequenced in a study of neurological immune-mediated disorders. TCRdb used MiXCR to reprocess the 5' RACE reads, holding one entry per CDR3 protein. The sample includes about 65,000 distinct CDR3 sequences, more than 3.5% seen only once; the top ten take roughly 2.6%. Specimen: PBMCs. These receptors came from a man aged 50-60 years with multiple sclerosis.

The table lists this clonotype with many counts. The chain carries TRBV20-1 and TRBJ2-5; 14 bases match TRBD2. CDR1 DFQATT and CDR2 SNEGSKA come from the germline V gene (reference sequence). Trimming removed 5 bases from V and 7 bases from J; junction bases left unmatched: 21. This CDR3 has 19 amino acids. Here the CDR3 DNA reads TGCAGTGCTGGAGCATCCGAAGGGACTAGCGGGGGCCTCAGGTGGACCCAGTACTTC. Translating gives CSAGASEGTSGGLRWTQYF.

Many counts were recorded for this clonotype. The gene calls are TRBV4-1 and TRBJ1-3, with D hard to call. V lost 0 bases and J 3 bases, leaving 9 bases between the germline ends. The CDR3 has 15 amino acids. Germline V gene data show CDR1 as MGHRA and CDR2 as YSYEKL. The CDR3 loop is CASSQDELGGNTIYF. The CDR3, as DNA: TGCGCCAGCAGCCAAGATGAGTTAGGTGGAAACACCATATATTTT.

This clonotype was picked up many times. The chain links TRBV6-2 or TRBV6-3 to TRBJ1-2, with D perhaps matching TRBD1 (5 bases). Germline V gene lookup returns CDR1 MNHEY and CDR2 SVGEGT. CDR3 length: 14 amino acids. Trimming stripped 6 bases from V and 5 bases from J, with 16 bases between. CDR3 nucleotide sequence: TGTGCCAGCAGCAACCAGGGTTCATCATATGGCTACACCTTC. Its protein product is CASSNQGSSYGYTF.

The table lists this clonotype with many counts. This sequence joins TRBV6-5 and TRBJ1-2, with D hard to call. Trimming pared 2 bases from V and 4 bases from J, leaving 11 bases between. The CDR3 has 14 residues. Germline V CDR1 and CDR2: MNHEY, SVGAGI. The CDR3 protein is CASSYIGPLYGYTF. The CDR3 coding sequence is TGTGCCAGCAGTTACATTGGACCCCTCTATGGCTACACCTTC.

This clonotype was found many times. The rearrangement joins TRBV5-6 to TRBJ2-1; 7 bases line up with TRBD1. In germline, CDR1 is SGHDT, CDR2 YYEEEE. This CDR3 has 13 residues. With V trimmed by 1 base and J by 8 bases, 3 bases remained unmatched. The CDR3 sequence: CASSLRGGDEQFF. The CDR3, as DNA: TGTGCCAGCAGCTTGCGAGGGGGCGATGAGCAGTTCTTC.

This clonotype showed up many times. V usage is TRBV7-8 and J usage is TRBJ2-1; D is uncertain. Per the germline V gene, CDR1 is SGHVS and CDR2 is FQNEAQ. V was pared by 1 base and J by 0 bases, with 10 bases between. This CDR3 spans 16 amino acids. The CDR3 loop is CASSLVQGFSYNEQFF. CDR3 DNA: TGTGCCAGCAGCTTAGTCCAAGGTTTCTCCTACAATGAGCAGTTCTTC.

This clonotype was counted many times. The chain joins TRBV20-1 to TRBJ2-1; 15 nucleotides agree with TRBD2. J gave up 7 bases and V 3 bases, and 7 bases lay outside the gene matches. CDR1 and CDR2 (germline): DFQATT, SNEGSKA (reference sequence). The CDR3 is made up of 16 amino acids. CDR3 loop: CSARPGLAGGQNEQFF. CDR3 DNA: TGCAGTGCTAGGCCCGGACTAGCGGGGGGGCAAAATGAGCAGTTCTTC.

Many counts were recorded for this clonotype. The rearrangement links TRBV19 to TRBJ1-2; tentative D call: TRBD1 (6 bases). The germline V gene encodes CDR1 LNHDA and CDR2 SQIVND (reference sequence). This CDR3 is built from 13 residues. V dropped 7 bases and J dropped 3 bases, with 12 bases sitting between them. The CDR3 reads CASTSGAYYGYTF. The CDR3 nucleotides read TGTGCCAGTACGTCAGGGGCGTACTATGGCTACACCTTC.

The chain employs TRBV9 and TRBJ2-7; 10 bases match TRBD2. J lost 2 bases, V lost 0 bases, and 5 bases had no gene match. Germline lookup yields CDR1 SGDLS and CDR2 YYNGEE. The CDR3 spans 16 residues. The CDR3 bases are TGTGCCAGCAGCGTAGCGGTTCTAGCGGGGGCCTACGAGCAGTACTTC. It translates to CASSVAVLAGAYEQYF.

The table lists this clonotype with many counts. The CDR3 loop reads CSARDSSSGGETQYF. The CDR3 DNA sequence: TGCAGTGCTAGAGATTCGAGTAGCGGGGGTGAGACCCAGTACTTC. The chain combines TRBV20-1 with TRBJ2-5; TRBD2 agrees at 9 bases. CDR3 length equals 15 residues. Germline CDR1 and CDR2: DFQATT and SNEGSKA (reference sequence). After removal of 0 bases from V and 5 bases from J, the junction contained 7 bases not matched to a gene.

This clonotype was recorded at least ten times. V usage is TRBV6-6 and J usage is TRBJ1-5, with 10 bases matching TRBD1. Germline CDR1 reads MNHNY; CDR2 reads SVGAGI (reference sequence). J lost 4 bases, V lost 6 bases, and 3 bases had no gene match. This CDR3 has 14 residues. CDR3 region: CASSKDRGNQPQHF. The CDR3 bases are TGTGCCAGCAGCAAGGACAGGGGGAATCAGCCCCAGCATTTT.

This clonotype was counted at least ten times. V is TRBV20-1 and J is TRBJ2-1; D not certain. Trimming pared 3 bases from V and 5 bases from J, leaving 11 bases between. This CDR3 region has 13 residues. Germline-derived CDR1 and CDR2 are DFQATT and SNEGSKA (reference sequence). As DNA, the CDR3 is TGCAGTGCTAGTGGTCTTATCGACAATGAGCAGTTCTTC. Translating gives CSASGLIDNEQFF.

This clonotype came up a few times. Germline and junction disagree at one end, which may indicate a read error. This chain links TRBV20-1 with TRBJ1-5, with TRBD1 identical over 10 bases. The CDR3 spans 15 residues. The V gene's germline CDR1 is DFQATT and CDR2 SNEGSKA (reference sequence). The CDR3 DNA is TGCAGTGCTAGACACGGACAGGGGGGTAATCAGCCCCAGAATTTT. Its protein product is CSARHGQGGNQPQNF.

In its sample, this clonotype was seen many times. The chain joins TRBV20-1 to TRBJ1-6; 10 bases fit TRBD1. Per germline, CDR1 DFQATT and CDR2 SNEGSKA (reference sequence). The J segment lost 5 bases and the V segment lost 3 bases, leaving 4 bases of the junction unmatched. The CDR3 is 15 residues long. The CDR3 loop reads CSARRGQGHNSPLHF. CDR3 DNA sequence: TGCAGTGCTAGGAGGGGACAGGGGCATAATTCACCCCTCCACTTT.